This TCR beta chain was obtained from a study of shared clonotypes between healthy human individuals. Libraries were prepared by immunoSEQ multiplex PCR; TCRdb keeps only in-frame clonotypes and omits some of them. The sample yields a few million clones, approximately 90% seen once. This CDR3 contains 15 residues. The germline gives CDR1 MNHEY, CDR2 SMNVEV (reference sequence). Trimming removed 8 bases at V and 5 bases at J, with 19 bases between. The sequenced sample was naive CD4+ T cells from PBMCs. Subset indicated: CD45RA+ positively selected. This TCR was sampled from a man between 18 and 35 years old in good health. Some clones in this sample may be carry-over from other donors' samples. This chain uses TRBV27 with TRBJ2-1, with D perhaps being TRBD1 or TRBD2 (6 bases each). CDR3 bases: TGTGCCAGCTGTAAAAAATGGGGGGCCCACAATGAGCAGTTCTTC. Protein product: CASCKKWGAHNEQFF.